These 18 T cell receptor beta chains came from one sample sequenced in a study of cytomegalovirus exposure and HLA in healthy donors. Use of 60 Vbeta and 13 Jbeta primers characterized the PCR. Sequencing used immunoSEQ multiplex PCR; TCRdb keeps in-frame clones, though not all of them. The profile shows 150,000 or so clones, approximately 83% of them singletons. Sequencing was carried out using PBMCs. The receptor set was obtained from a male donor in good health and CMV-seronegative.

This clone was counted between two and nine times. One junction end disagrees with the germline gene, perhaps due to a read error. This sequence joins TRBV7-9 and TRBJ2-5; possibly TRBD2 for D (5 bases). This CDR3 is built from 16 residues. The germline V gene has CDR1 SEHNR and CDR2 FQNEAQ (reference sequence). The CDR3 bases are TGTTCCAGCAGCTTATCAGAGGTTGTTGGAGGAGAGACCCAGTACTTC. Protein: CSSSLSEVVGGETQYF.

This clone occurred once. The chain recombines TRBV7-2 with TRBJ2-1, with a weak D call TRBD2 (9 bases). Germline CDR1 and CDR2: SGHTA and FQGNSA. The V and J ends lost 5 bases and 9 bases respectively, with 20 bases between them. CDR3 size: 15 residues. The CDR3 loop reads CASSPRDRRGGEQFF. The CDR3 DNA is TGTGCCAGCAGCCCCCGGGACAGGCGGGGGGGTGAGCAGTTCTTC.

The chain is built from TRBV5-8 and TRBJ1-5, with 9 bases matching TRBD1. V dropped 5 bases and J dropped 4; count of bases not matched to a gene: 10. CDR1 and CDR2 from the germline V gene are SGHTS and YDEGEE. CDR3 size: 16 residues. CDR3 protein: CASRSGQGYWNQPQHF. The DNA of the CDR3 is TGTGCCAGCAGATCGGGACAGGGTTATTGGAATCAGCCCCAGCATTTT. The entire variable domain, with the rest obtained from reference TRBV5-8 and TRBJ1-5, is as follows: EAGVTQSPTHLIKTRGQQATLRCSPISGHTSVYWYQQALGLGLQFLLWYDEGEERNRGNFPPRFSGRQFPNYSSELNVNALELEDSALYLCASRSGQGYWNQPQHFGDGTRLSIL.

The V and J genes are TRBV9 and TRBJ1-3, with D unclear. The germline V gene has CDR1 SGDLS and CDR2 YYNGEE. The CDR3 extends over 14 amino acids. Trimming removed 3 bases at V and 0 bases at J, with 7 bases between. The CDR3 coding sequence is TGTGCCAGCAGCGATCAAATCTCTGGAAACACCATATATTTT. This translates into CASSDQISGNTIYF. Filled out from reference TRBV9 and TRBJ1-3, the complete variable domain reads DSGVTQTPKHLITATGQRVTLRCSPRSGDLSVYWYQQSLDQGLQFLIQYYNGEERAKGNILERFSAQQFPDLHSELNLSSLELGDSALYFCASSDQISGNTIYFGEGSWLTVV.

The chain carries TRBV30 and TRBJ2-5, with 9 bases that match TRBD2. The end of the DNA is better explained by TRBJ2-7, so the J call may be wrong. From germline, CDR1 is GTSNPN and CDR2 SVGIG (reference sequence). The CDR3 loop spans 15 amino acids. The DNA for the CDR3 is TGTGCCTGGAGTGTGCCGGGACTAGCAATCTACGAGCAGTACTTC. Translated, it gives CAWSVPGLAIYEQYF.

The J gene is TRBJ2-1, the V gene TRBV5-1; 7 nucleotides line up with TRBD2. Germline values: CDR1 SGHRS, CDR2 YFSETQ. The CDR3 is 15 amino acids. The V and J ends lost 2 bases and 7 bases, in that order; junction bases with no gene match: 9. The CDR3 here is CASSLGEGSRNEQFF. In DNA, the CDR3 is TGCGCCAGCAGCTTAGGGGAGGGATCCAGGAATGAGCAGTTCTTC.

Regarding this clone: A read error may produce the germline difference seen at one junction end. V is TRBV28 and J is TRBJ1-1; a possible D gene is TRBD1 (6 bases). The CDR3 spans 13 residues. Germline V gene sequence: CDR1 MDHEN, CDR2 SYDVKM. The CDR3 is CASSYQGNAEAFF. CDR3 DNA: TGTGCCAGCAGTTATCAGGGGAACGCTGAAGCTTTCTTT. The full variable domain, with the rest looked up from reference TRBV28 and TRBJ1-1, is DVKVTQSSRYLVKRTGEKVFLECVQDMDHENMFWYRQDPGLGLRLIYFSYDVKMKEKGDIPEGYSVSREKKERFSLILESASTNQTSMYLCASSYQGNAEAFFGQGTRLTVV.

This clone has a handful of counts. This sequence joins TRBV6-6 and TRBJ2-1; 8 positions agree with TRBD1. With V trimmed by 4 bases and J by 9 bases, 8 bases remained unmatched. CDR3 length equals 14 residues. Germline loops: CDR1 MNHNY, CDR2 SVGAGI (reference sequence). CDR3 nucleotide sequence: TGTGCCAGCAGTTCTGCAGGGGGCAACCGTGAGCAGTTCTTC. Encoded protein: CASSSAGGNREQFF.

The chain has TRBV6-1 and TRBJ1-5; 7 bases match TRBD1. Trimming removed 10 bases from V and 6 bases from J; junction bases left unmatched: 15. CDR3 size: 15 residues. The germline V gene has CDR1 MNHNS and CDR2 SASEGT. The CDR3 sequence is CAIHEWGQFTQPQHF. For the CDR3, the DNA is TGTGCCATCCATGAATGGGGACAGTTTACTCAGCCCCAGCATTTT.

CDR3 DNA: TGTGCCAGCGGAAGGGACAGAGGGAATGAGCAGTACTTC. Translation: CASGRDRGNEQYF. The chain carries TRBV5-4 and TRBJ2-7; 7 positions agree with TRBD1. Looked up from germline, CDR1 is SGHNT and CDR2 is YYREEE (reference sequence). The trim removed 7 bases at V and 7 bases at J, leaving 11 bases unmatched. The CDR3 totals 13 residues. The complete variable domain, with remaining parts taken from reference TRBV5-4 and TRBJ2-7, reads ETGVTQSPTHLIKTRGQQVTLRCSSQSGHNTVSWYQQALGQGPQFIFQYYREEENGRGNFPPRFSGLQFPNYSSELNVNALELDDSALYLCASGRDRGNEQYFGPGTRLTVT.

The CDR3 here is CASSELRDNLNTEAFF. The DNA of the CDR3 is TGTGCCAGCAGTGAACTCCGGGACAACCTGAACACTGAAGCTTTCTTT. The V call is TRBV6-1, the J call TRBJ1-1; maybe TRBD1 (6 bases). V lost 2 bases, J lost 0 bases, and 13 bases lay in between. Germline CDR1 MNHNS, CDR2 SASEGT. The CDR3 covers 16 residues.

The CDR3 nucleotides are TGTGCCAGCAGCGCGGACAGGGTGTTTGGCTACACCTTC. Residues: CASSADRVFGYTF. This chain joins TRBV7-2 and TRBJ1-2; 8 bases line up with TRBD1. The CDR3 extends over 13 amino acids. Trimming took 5 bases from V and 7 from J; bases not matched to a gene: 6. Per the germline V gene, CDR1 is SGHTA and CDR2 is FQGNSA.

This chain connects TRBV6-6 to TRBJ2-3; 7 bases fit TRBD2. V gave up 5 bases and J gave up 0 bases; unmatched junction bases: 8. This CDR3 has 16 amino acids. Germline loops: CDR1 MNHNY, CDR2 SVGAGI (reference sequence). As DNA, the CDR3 is TGTGCCAGCAGTATACCGGGACTACCCAGCACAGATACGCAGTATTTT. It translates to CASSIPGLPSTDTQYF.

This clone appeared once. The chain uses TRBV28 and TRBJ2-5, with 7 bases lining up with TRBD2. The better agreement between TRBJ2-7 and the DNA end casts doubt on the J call. The CDR3 length is 15 residues. Germline V lookup: CDR1 MDHEN, CDR2 SYDVKM. The CDR3 DNA reads as TGTGCCAGCAGGCCCACCTCTAGCGGTTCCTACGAGCAGTACTTC. This codes for CASRPTSSGSYEQYF.

The V call is TRBV30, the J call TRBJ1-4, with TRBD1 as a possible D gene (5 bases). Looked up from germline, CDR1 is GTSNPN and CDR2 is SVGIG (reference sequence). The ends were cut back, 2 bases at V and 7 bases at J, with 17 bases in the middle. This CDR3 spans 15 amino acids. DNA for the CDR3: TGTGCCTGGAGTCCGTATGGGGGGGGAGGTGAAAAACTGTTTTTT. Amino acid sequence: CAWSPYGGGGEKLFF. The full variable domain, with the rest looked up from reference TRBV30 and TRBJ1-4, is SQTIHQWPATLVQPVGSPLSLECTVEGTSNPNLYWYRQAAGRGLQLLFYSVGIGQISSEVPQNLSASRPQDRQFILSSKKLLLSDSGFYLCAWSPYGGGGEKLFFGSGTQLSVL.

The chain combines TRBV7-2 with TRBJ1-1; D ambiguous. Germline CDR1 SGHTA, CDR2 FQGNSA. This CDR3 has 13 amino acids. V gave up 5 bases and J gave up 3 bases, with 10 bases separating them. In DNA, the CDR3 is TGTGCCAGCAGCCCTACCGGAGACACTGAAGCTTTCTTT. Its protein is CASSPTGDTEAFF.

The J gene is TRBJ2-7, the V gene TRBV19; D gene ambiguous. V lost 5 bases and J 0 bases, leaving 11 bases between the germline ends. The CDR3 contains 14 residues. Per the germline V gene, CDR1 is LNHDA and CDR2 is SQIVND (reference sequence). The DNA of the CDR3 is TGTGCCAGTAGTTCGCCGGGTCCCTCCTACGAGCAGTACTTC. Translated, it gives CASSSPGPSYEQYF.

The gene calls are TRBV7-2 and TRBJ2-7; D perhaps matches TRBD1 (6 bases). CDR1 and CDR2 from the germline V gene are SGHTA and FQGNSA. The V end was cut by 2 bases, the J end by 3 bases, with 17 bases between. The CDR3 covers 16 residues. The CDR3 bases are TGTGCCAGCAGCTTAAGGGGGATTTCAGACAGCTACGAGCAGTACTTC. Amino acids: CASSLRGISDSYEQYF.